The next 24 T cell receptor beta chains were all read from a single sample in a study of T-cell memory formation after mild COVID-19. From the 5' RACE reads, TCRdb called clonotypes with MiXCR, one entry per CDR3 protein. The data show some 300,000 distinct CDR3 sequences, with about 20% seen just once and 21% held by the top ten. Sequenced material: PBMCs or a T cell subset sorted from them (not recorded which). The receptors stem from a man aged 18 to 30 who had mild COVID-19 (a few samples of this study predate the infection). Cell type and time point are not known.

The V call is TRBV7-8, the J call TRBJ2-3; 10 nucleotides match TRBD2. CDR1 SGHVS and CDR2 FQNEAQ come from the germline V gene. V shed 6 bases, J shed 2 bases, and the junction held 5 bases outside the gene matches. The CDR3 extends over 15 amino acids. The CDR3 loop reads CASSPTSGDTDTQYF. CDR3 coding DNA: TGTGCCAGCAGTCCAACTAGCGGGGACACAGATACGCAGTATTTT.

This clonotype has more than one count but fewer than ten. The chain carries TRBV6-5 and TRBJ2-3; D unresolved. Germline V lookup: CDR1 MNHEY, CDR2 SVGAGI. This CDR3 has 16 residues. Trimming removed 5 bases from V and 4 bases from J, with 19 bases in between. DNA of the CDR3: TGTGCCAGCAGTAAGAGCCCGACTTGCGTCGCAGATACGCAGTATTTT. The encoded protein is CASSKSPTCVADTQYF.

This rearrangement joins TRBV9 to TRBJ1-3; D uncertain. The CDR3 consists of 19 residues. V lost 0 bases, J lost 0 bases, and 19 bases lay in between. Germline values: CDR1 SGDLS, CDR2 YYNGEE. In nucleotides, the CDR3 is TGTGCCAGCAGCGTAGAGAAGGCAGGAGAATGGCTCTCTGGAAACACCATATATTTT. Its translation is CASSVEKAGEWLSGNTIYF.

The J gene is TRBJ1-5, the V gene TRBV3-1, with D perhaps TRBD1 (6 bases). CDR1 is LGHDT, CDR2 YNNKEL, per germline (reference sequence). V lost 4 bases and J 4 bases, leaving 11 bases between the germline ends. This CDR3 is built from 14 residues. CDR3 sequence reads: CASSLGQQNQPQHF. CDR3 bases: TGTGCCAGCAGCCTCGGACAGCAAAATCAGCCCCAGCATTTT.

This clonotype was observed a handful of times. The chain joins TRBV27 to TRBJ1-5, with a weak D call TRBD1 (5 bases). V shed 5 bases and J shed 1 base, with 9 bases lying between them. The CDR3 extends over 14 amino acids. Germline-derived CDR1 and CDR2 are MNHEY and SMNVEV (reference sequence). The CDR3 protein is CASSIRQSNQPQHF. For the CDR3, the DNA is TGTGCCAGCAGTATAAGACAGAGCAATCAGCCCCAGCATTTT.

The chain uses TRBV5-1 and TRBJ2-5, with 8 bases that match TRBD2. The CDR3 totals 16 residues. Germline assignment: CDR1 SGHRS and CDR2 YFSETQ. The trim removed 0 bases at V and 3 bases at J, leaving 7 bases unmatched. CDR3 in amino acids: CASSLALAGLKETQYF. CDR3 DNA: TGCGCCAGCAGCTTGGCCCTAGCGGGCCTTAAAGAGACCCAGTACTTC.

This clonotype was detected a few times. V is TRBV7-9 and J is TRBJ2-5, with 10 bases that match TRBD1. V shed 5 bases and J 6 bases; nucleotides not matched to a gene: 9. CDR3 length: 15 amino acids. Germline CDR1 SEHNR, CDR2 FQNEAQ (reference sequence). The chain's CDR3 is CASSDDRGLGKTQYF. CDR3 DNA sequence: TGTGCCAGCAGCGATGACAGGGGGCTCGGGAAGACCCAGTACTTC.

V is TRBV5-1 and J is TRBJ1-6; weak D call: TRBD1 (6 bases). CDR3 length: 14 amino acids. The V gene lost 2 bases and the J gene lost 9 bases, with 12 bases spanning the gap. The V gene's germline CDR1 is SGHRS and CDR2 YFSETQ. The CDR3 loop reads CASSFSTGSSPLHF. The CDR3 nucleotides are TGCGCCAGCAGCTTTTCAACAGGGAGTTCACCCCTCCACTTT. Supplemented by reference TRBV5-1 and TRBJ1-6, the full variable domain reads KAGVTQTPRYLIKTRGQQVTLSCSPISGHRSVSWYQQTPGQGLQFLFEYFSETQRNKGNFPGRFSGRQFSNSRSEMNVSTLELGDSALYLCASSFSTGSSPLHFGNGTRLTVT.

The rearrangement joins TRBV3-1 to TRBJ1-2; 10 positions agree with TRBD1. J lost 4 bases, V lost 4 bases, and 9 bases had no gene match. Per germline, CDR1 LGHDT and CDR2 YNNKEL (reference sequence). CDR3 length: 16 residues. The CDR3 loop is CASSLLEGDRGYGYTF. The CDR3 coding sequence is TGTGCCAGCAGCCTCCTAGAAGGGGACAGGGGCTATGGCTACACCTTC.

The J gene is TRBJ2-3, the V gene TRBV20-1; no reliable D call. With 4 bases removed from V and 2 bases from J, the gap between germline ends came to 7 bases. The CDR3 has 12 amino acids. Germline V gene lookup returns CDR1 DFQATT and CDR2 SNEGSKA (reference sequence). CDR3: CSANDPTDTQYF. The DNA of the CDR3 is TGCAGTGCTAACGACCCCACAGATACGCAGTATTTT.

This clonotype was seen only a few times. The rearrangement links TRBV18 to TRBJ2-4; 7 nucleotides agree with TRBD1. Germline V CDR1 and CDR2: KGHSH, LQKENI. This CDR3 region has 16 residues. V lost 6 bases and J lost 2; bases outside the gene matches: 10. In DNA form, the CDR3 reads TGTGCCAGCTCCCGGCTAGGGGGCGAAACCAAAAACATTCAGTACTTC. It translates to CASSRLGGETKNIQYF. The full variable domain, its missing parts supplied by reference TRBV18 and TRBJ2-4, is NAGVMQNPRHLVRRRGQEARLRCSPMKGHSHVYWYRQLPEEGLKFMVYLQKENIIDESGMPKERFSAEFPKEGPSILRIQQVVRGDSAAYFCASSRLGGETKNIQYFGAGTRLSVL.

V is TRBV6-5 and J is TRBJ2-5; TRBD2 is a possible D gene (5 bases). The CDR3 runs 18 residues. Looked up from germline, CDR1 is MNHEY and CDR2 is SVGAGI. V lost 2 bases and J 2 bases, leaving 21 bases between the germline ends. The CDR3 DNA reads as TGTGCCAGCAGTTACCCGACCAATCGACCGGGGATACAAGAGACCCAGTACTTC. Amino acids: CASSYPTNRPGIQETQYF.

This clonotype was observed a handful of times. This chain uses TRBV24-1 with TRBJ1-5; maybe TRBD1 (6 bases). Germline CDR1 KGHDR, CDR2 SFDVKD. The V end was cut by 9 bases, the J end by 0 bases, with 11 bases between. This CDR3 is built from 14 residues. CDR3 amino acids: CATGTIYSNQPQHF. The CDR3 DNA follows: TGTGCCACCGGGACAATCTATAGCAATCAGCCCCAGCATTTT.

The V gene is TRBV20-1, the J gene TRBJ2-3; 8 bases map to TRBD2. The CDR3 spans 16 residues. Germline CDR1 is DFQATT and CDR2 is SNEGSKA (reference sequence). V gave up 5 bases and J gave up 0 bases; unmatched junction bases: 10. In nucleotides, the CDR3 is TGCAGTGCTTACTCGGTGAGCGGGGGCAGCACAGATACGCAGTATTTT. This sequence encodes CSAYSVSGGSTDTQYF.

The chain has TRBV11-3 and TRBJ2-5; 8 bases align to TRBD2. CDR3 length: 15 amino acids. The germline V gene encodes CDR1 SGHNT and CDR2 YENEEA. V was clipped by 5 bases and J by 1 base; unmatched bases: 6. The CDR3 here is CASSRGGPRQETQYF. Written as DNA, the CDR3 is TGTGCCAGCAGCCGGGGGGGTCCGCGCCAAGAGACCCAGTACTTC.

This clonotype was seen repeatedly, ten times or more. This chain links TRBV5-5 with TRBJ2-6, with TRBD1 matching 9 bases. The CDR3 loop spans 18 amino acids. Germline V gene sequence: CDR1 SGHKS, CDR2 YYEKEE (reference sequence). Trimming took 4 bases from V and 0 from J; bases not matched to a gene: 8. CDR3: CASSPGQGALSGANVLTF. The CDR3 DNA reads TGTGCCAGCAGCCCGGGACAGGGCGCCCTCTCTGGGGCCAACGTCCTGACTTTC.

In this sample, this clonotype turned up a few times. In DNA form, the CDR3 reads TGTGCCAGCAGTTTTGTCACTAGCGGGGGCAATGAGCAGTTCTTC. Protein sequence: CASSFVTSGGNEQFF. J is TRBJ2-1 and V is TRBV12-3 or TRBV12-4; 11 bases are a match to TRBD2. The CDR3 totals 15 residues. Germline trimming cut 3 bases from V and 6 bases from J; bases unmatched to any gene: 4.

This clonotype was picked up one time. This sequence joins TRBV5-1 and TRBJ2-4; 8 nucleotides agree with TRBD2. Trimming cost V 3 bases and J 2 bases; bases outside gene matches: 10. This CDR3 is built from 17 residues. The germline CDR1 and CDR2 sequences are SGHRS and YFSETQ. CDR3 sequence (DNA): TGCGCCAGCAGCTGGGGGACTAGTTTTACTACCAAAAACATTCAGTACTTC. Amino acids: CASSWGTSFTTKNIQYF.

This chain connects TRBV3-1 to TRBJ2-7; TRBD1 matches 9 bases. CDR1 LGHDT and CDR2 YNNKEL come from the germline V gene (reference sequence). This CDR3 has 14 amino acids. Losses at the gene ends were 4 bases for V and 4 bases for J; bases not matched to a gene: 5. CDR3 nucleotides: TGTGCCAGCAGCCCCACCGGGACAGGGTACGAGCAGTACTTC. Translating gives CASSPTGTGYEQYF.

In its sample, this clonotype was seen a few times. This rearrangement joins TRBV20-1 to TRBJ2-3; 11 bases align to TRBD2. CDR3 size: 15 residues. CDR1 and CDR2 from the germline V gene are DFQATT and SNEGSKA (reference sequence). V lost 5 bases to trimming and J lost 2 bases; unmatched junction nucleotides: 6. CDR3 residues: CSARLAGLATDTQYF. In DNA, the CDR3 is TGCAGTGCTCGACTAGCGGGGCTCGCCACAGATACGCAGTATTTT.

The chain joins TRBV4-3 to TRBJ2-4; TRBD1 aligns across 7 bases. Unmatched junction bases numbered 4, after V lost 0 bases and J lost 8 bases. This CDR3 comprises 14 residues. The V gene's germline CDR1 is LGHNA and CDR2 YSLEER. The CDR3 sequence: CASSQETGMDIQYF. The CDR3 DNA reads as TGCGCCAGCAGCCAAGAGACAGGGATGGACATTCAGTACTTC.

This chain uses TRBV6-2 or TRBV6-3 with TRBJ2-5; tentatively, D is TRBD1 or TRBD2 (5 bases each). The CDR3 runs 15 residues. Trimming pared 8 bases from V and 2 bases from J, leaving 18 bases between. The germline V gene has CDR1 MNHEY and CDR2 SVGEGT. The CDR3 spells CASGFSRGDQETQYF. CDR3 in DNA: TGTGCCAGCGGGTTCAGCAGAGGGGATCAAGAGACCCAGTACTTC.

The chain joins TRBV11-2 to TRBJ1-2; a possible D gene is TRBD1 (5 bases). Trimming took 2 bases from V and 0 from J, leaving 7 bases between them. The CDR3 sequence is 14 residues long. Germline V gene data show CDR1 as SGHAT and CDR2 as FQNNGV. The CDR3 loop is CASSLSTANYGYTF. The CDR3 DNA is TGTGCCAGCAGCTTATCGACAGCTAACTATGGCTACACCTTC.

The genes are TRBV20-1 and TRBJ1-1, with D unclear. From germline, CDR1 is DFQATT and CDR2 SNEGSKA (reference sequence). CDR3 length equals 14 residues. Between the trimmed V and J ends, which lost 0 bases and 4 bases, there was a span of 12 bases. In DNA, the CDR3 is TGCAGTGCTAGAGATTTTCGGGCAGCCACTGAAGCTTTCTTT. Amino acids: CSARDFRAATEAFF.